One sample yielded the 3 T cell receptor beta chains listed below, sequenced in a study of cytomegalovirus exposure and HLA in healthy donors (dated by TCRdb to between 2016 and 2019). Library creation used the immunoSEQ multiplex PCR assay. In TCRdb, the immuneACCESS table is reduced to in-frame sequences with V and J assigned. These tables do not hold every clone; where another copy was compared, an unresolved V gene accounts for under half, and the others remain unexplained. Counted in this sample were 200,000 to 250,000 clones; roughly 87% of them appeared once. The top ten clonotypes cover more than 10% of the sample. Sequences were obtained from PBMCs. The receptors were sampled from a man between 18 and 35 years old in good health and CMV-seropositive.

The V gene is TRBV6-5, the J gene TRBJ2-1; D gene uncertain. Between the trimmed V and J ends, which lost 4 bases and 4 bases, there was a span of 8 bases. Per germline, CDR1 MNHEY and CDR2 SVGAGI. CDR3 length: 13 amino acids. The CDR3 is CASSFDQYNEQFF. CDR3 bases: TGTGCCAGCAGTTTTGACCAATACAATGAGCAGTTCTTC.

The chain links TRBV4-2 to TRBJ2-1, with a tentative D call TRBD2 (6 bases). In germline, CDR1 is LGHNA, CDR2 YNFKEQ. V was clipped by 0 bases and J by 6 bases, with 12 bases between them. The CDR3 is 15 amino acids. The CDR3 reads CASSQDSGDGNEQFF. The CDR3 region has the DNA TGTGCCAGCAGCCAAGATAGCGGAGACGGCAATGAGCAGTTCTTC.

CDR3 nucleotide sequence: TGCAGTGCTCAGGTTATAGGGACGCAGTATTTT. It translates to CSAQVIGTQYF. This chain joins TRBV20-1 and TRBJ2-3, with unresolved D. V gave up 5 bases and J gave up 9 bases, with 12 bases separating them. The CDR3 length is 11 residues. Germline V gene data show CDR1 as DFQATT and CDR2 as SNEGSKA (reference sequence).